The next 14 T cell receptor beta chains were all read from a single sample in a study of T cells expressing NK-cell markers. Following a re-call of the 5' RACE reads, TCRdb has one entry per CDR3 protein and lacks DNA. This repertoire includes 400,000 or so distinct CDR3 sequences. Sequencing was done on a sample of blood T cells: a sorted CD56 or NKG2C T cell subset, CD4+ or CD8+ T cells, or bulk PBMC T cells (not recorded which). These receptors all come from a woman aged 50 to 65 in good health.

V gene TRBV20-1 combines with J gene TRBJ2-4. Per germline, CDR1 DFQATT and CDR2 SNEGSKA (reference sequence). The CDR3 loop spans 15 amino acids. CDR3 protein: CSARTFSIAKNIQYF.

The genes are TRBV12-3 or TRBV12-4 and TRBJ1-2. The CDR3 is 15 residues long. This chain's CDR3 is CASRGGLTGNYGYTF.

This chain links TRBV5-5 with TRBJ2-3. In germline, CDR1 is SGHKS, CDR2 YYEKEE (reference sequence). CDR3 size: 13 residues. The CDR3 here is CASSLKPADTQYF.

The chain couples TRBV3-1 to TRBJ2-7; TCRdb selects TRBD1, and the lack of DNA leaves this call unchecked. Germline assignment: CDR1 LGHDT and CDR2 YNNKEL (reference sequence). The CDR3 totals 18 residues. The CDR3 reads CASSLGTGGFLPNYEQYF.

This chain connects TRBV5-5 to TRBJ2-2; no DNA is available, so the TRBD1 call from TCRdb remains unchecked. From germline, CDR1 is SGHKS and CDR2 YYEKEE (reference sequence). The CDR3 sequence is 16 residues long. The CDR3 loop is CASSLFRGQGTGELFF.

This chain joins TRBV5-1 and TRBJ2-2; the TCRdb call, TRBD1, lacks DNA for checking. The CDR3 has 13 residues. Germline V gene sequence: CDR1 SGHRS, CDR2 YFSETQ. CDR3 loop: CASSRGVSGELFF.

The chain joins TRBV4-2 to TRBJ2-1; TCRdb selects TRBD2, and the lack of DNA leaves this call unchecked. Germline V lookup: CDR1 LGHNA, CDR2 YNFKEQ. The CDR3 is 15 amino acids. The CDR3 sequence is CASSQGRREGNEQFF.

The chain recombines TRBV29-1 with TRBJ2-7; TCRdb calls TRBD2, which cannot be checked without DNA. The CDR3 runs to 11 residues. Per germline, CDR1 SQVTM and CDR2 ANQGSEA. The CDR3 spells CSVVLAAEQYF.

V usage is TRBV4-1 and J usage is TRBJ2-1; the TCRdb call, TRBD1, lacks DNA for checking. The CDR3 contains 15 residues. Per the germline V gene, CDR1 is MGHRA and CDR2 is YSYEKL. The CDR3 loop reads CASSQVPREAGEQFF.

This chain's CDR3 is CSARDPLSNLRDTQYF. This rearrangement joins TRBV20-1 to TRBJ2-3; TCRdb selects TRBD1, and the lack of DNA leaves this call unchecked. In germline, CDR1 is DFQATT, CDR2 SNEGSKA (reference sequence). CDR3 length equals 16 residues.

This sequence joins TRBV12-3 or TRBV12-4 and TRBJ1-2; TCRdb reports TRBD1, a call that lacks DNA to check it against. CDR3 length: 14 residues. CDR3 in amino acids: CATSRQGRVDGYTF.

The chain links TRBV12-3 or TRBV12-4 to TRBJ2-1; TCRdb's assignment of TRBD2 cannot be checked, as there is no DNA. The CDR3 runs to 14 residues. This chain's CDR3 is CASIGAGTHNEQFF.

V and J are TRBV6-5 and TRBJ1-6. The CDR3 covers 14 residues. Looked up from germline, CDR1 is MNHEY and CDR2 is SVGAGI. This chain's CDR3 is CASSYSTVNSPLHF.

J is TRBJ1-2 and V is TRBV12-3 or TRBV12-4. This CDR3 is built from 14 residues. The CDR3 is CASSLALGSRGYTF.